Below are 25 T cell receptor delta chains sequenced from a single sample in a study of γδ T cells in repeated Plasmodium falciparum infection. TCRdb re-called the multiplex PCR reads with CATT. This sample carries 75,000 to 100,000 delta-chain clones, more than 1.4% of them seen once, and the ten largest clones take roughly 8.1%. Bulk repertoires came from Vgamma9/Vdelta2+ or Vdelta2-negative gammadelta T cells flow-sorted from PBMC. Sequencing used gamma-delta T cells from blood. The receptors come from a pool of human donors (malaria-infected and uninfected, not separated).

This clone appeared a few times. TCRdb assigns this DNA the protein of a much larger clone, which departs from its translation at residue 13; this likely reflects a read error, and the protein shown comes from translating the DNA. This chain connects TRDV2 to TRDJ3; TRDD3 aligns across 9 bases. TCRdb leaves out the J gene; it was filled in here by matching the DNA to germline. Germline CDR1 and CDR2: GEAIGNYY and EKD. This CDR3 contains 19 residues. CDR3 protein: CACDPSRGIHPWGTRQMFF. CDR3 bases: TGTGCCTGTGACCCTTCGCGGGGGATACATCCCTGGGGCACCCGACAGATGTTTTTC.

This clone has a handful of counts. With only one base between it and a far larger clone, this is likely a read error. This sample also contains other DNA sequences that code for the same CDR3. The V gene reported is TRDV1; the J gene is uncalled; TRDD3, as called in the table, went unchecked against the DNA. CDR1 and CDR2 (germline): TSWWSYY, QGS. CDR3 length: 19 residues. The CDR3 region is CALGLGLPILGHYTDKLIF. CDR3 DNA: TGTGCTCTTGGGTTGGGCCTCCCAATACTGGGACACTACACCGATAAACTCATCTTC.

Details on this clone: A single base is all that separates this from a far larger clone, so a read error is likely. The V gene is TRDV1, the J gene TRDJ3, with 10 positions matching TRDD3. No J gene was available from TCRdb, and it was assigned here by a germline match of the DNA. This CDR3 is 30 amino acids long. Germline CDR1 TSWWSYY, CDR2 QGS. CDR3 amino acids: CALEELKSPGRGIRARPYAYPGWDTRQMFF. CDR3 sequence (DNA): TGTGCTCTTGAGGAACTAAAGTCCCCGGGAAGGGGGATACGCGCACGACCTTACGCGTATCCCGGGTGGGACACCCGACAGATGTTTTTC.

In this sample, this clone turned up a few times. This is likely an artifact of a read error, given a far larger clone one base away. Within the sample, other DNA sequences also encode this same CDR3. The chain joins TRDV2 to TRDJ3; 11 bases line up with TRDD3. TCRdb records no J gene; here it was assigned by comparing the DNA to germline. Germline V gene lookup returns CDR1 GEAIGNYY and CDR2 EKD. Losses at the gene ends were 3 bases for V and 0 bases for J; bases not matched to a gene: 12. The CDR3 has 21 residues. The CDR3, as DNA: TGTGCCTGTGACCCCTTCTGGGGGATACACCCGAGCTCCTGGGACACCCGACAGATGTTTTTC. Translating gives CACDPFWGIHPSSWDTRQMFF.

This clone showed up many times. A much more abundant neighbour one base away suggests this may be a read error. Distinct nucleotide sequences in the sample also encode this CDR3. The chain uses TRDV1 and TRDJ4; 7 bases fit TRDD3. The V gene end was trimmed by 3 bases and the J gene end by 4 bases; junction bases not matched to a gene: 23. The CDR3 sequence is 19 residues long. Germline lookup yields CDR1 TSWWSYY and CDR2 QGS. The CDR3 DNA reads TGTGCTCTTGGGGAGGCCCTTAAGTCCTGGGGGTCCTATCGGGCACCCCTGATCTTT. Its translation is CALGEALKSWGSYRAPLIF.

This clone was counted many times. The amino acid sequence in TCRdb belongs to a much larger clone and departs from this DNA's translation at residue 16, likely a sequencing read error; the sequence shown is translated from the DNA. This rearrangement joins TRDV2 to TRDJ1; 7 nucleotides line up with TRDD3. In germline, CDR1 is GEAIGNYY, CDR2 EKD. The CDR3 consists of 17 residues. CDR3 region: CACDTVGEAPRTDKLTF. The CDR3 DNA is TGTGCCTGTGACACCGTGGGGGAGGCCCCGAGAACCGATAAACTCACCTTT.

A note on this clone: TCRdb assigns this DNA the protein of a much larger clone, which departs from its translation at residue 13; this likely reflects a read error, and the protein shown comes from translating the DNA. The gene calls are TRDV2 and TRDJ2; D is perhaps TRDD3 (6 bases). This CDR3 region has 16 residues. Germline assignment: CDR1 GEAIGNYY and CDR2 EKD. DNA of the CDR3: TGTGCCTGTGACACGAAGGGGGAAGCTTTGACAGCAAAACTCTTCTTT. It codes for CACDTKGEALTAKLFF.

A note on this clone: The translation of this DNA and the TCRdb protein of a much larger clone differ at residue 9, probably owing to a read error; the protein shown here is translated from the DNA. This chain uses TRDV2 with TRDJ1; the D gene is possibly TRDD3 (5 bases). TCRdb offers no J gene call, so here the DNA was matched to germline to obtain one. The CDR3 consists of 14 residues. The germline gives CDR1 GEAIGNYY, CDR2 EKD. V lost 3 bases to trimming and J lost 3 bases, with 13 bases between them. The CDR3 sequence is CACDEGWDADKLIF. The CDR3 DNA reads TGTGCCTGTGACGAGGGATGGGACGCCGATAAACTCATCTTT.

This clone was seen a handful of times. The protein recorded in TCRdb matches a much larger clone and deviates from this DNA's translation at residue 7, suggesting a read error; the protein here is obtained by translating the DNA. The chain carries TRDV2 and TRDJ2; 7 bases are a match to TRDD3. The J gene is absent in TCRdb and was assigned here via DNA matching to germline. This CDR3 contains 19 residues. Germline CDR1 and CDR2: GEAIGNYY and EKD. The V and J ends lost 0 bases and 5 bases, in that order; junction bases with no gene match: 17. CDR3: CACDTDAPTRTGETAQLFF. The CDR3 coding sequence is TGTGCCTGTGACACCGACGCCCCAACCCGTACTGGGGAAACAGCACAACTCTTCTTT.

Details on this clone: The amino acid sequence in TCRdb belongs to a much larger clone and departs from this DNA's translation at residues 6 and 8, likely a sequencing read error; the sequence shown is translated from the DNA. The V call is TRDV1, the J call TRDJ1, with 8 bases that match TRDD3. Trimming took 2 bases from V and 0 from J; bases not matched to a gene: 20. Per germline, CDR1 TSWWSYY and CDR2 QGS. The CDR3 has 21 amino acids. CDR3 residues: CALGEAAARLLTGGYTDKLIF. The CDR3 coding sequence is TGTGCTCTTGGGGAAGCTGCTGCCCGACTACTTACTGGGGGTTACACCGATAAACTCATCTTT.

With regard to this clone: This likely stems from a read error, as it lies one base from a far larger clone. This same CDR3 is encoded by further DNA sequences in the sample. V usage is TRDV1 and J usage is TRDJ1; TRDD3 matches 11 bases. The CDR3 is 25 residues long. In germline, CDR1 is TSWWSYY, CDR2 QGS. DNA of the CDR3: TGTGCTCTTGGAATAGGGTGGCGACCTCCCATCTGGGGGATACCCGAAGAATCGTACACCGATAAACTCATCTTC. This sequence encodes CALGIGWRPPIWGIPEESYTDKLIF.

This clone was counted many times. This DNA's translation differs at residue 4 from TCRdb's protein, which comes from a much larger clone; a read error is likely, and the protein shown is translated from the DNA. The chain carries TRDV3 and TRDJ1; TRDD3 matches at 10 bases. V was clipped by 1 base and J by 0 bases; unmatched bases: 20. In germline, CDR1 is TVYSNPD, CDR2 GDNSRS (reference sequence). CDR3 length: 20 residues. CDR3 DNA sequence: TGTGCCTTTACTGGTCCCCGGTACTGGGGGATTTCAAAGTACACCGATAAACTCATCTTT. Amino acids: CAFTGPRYWGISKYTDKLIF.

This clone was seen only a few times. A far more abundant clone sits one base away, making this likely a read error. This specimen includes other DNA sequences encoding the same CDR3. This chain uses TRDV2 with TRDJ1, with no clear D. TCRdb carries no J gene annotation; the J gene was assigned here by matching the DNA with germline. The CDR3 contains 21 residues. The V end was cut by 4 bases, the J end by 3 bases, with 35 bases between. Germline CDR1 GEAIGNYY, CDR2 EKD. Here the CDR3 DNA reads TGTGCCTGTGATCCCCTCGGATCAGCACTAGCTCCGACTGAAGAAGCCGATAAACTCATCTTT. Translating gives CACDPLGSALAPTEEADKLIF.

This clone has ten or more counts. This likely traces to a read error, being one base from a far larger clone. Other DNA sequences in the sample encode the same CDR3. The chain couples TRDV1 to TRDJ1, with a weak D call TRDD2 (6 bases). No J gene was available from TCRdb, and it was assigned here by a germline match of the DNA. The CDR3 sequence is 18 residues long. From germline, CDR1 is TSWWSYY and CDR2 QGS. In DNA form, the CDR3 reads TGTGCTCTTGGGGAAGTGGGAGGGATCCCATCCTACACCGACAAACTCATCTTT. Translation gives CALGEVGGIPSYTDKLIF.

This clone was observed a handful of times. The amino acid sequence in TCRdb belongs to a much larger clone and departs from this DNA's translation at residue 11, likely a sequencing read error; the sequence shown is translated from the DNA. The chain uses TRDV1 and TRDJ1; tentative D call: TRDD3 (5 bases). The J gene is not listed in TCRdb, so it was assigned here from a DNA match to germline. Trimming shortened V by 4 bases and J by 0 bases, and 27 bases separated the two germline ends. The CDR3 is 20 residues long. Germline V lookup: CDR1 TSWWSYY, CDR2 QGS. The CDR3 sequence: CALGAGWPAGVLLYTDKLIF. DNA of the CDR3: TGTGCTCTTGGGGCTGGGTGGCCGGCGGGGGTACTTCTGTACACCGATAAACTCATCTTT.

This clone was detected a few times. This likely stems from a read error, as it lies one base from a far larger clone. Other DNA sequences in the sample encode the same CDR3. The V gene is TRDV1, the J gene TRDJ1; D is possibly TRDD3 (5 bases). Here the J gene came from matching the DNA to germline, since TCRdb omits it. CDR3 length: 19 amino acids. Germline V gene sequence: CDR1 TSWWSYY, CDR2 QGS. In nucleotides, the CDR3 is TGTGCCCTTGGGGAACTAGAGTCGTCCCGGTCCTTTATTACCGATAAACTCATCTTT. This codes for CALGELESSRSFITDKLIF.

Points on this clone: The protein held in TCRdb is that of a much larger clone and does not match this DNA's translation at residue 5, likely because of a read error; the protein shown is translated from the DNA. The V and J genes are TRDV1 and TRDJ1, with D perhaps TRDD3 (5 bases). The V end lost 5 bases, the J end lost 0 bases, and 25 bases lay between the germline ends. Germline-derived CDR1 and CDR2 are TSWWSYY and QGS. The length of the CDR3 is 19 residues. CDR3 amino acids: CALGSWSRVLEGNTDKLIF. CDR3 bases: TGTGCTCTTGGGAGCTGGAGCCGCGTACTGGAGGGGAACACCGATAAACTCATCTTT.

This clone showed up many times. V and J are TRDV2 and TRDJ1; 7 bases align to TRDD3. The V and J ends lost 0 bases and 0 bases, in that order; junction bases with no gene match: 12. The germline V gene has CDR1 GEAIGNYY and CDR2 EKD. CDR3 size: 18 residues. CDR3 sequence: CACDTAGIGTVYTDKLIF. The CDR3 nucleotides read TGTGCCTGTGACACCGCGGGGATAGGAACCGTGTACACCGATAAACTCATCTTT.

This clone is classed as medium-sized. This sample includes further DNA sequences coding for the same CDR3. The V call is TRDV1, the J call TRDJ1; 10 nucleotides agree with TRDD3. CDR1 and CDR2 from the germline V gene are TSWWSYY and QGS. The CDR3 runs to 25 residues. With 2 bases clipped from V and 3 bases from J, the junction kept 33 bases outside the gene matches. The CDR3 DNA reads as TGTGCTCTTGGGGAAATGAAGGGCGTCCTACGTTTCGACTGGGGGATTCGGGGGGACGCCGATAAACTCATCTTT. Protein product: CALGEMKGVLRFDWGIRGDADKLIF.

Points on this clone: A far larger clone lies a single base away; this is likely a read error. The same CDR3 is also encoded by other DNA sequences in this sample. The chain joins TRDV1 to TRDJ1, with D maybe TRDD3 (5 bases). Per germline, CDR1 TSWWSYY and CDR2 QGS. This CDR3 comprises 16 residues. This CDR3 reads CAYIPARGSYTDKPIF. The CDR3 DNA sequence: TGCGCCTATATTCCCGCCAGGGGGTCGTATACCGATAAACCCATCTTT.

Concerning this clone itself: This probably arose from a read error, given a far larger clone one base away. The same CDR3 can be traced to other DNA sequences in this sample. In DNA, the CDR3 is TGCGCTCTTGGGGGGCACCGGAGAAGGGCTCGCCCACTAACCACCGATAAACTCATCTTT. Translating it yields CALGGHRRRARPLTTDKLIF. The chain combines TRDV1 with TRDJ1, with a possible D match to TRDD3 (6 bases). TCRdb gives no J gene; it was assigned here by matching the DNA to germline. In germline, CDR1 is TSWWSYY, CDR2 QGS. This CDR3 has 20 residues.

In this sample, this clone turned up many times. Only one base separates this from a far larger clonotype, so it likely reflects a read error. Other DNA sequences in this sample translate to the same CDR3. Written as DNA, the CDR3 is TGTGCCTGTGTGAGGGATAGCAGCTCCTGGGACACCCGACAGATGTTTTTC. Protein: CACVRDSSSWDTRQMFF. The chain links TRDV2 to TRDJ3, with D tentatively TRDD3 (6 bases). The J gene, missing from TCRdb, was assigned here through DNA to germline matching. With 5 bases removed from V and 0 bases from J, the gap between germline ends came to 13 bases. The CDR3 totals 17 residues. The germline gives CDR1 GEAIGNYY, CDR2 EKD.

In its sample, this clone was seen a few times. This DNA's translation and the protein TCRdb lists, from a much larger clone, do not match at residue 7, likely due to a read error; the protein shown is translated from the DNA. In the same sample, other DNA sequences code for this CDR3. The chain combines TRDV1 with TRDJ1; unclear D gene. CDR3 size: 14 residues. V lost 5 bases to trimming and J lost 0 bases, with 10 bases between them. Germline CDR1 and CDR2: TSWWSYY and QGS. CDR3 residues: CALGIPEYTDKLIF. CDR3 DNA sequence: TGTGCTCTTGGGATTCCCGAGTACACCGATAAACTCATCTTT.

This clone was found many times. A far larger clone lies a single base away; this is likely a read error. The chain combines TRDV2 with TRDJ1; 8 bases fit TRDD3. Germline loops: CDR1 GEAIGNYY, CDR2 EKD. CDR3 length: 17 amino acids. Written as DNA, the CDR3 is TGTGCCCGTGACACCGTTGGGGGATCCGGGGTCACCGATAAACTCATCTTT. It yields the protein CARDTVGGSGVTDKLIF.

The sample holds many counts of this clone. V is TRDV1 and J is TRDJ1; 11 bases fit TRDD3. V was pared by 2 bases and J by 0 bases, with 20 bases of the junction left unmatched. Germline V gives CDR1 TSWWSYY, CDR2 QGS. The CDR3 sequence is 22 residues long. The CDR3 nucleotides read TGTGCTCTTGGGGAAGTTTCCTACGTACTCCTACTGGGGGATATGTACACCGATAAACTCATCTTT. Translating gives CALGEVSYVLLLGDMYTDKLIF.